Below, one TCR beta chain is given with its context. Its target is unknown. These data come from a study of T cell responses to AZD1222 COVID-19 vaccine. Study-wide points: Regions left unmutated in variants are reportedly the target of nearly half of spike-specific TCRs.

Some clones are missing from TCRdb's copy, which holds only in-frame ones; the method was immunoSEQ multiplex PCR. The table has around 130,000 clones, roughly 86% seen once; the top ten hold around 10%. This sequence was found in an adult in good health. The sample consisted of peripheral blood, taken on day 0 of AZD1222 vaccination.

In nucleotides, the CDR3 is TGTGCCAGCAGCCACGGGGGGTATAGCAATCAGCCCCAGCATTTT. It codes for CASSHGGYSNQPQHF. The genes are TRBV7-9 and TRBJ1-5; the D gene is possibly TRBD1 (5 bases). Germline CDR1 and CDR2: SEHNR and FQNEAQ (reference sequence). V shed 5 bases and J shed 0 bases, with 11 bases lying between them. The CDR3 is 15 residues long.